One and the same sample provided the 28 T cell receptor beta chains below, sequenced in a study of T cells generated in artificial thymic organoids. Semi-nested PCR with reverse primers in the TRAC or TRBC constant regions amplified each chain separately. TCRdb independently ran MiXCR on the 5' RACE reads; one entry per CDR3 protein. The table has about 5,300 distinct CDR3 sequences, 20% to 25% seen once. The antigens for these receptors are not known. Artificial thymic organoids aggregated human hematopoietic stem and progenitor cells with human DLL1-expressing MS5 murine stromal cells. Organoids were seeded with FACS-purified CD34+CD3- stem and progenitor cells depleted of residual T cells. The sequenced sample was naive CD8+ T cells grown in artificial thymic organoids from cord blood stem and progenitor cells. As for subset: CD3+TCRalphabeta+CD8SP T cells; for blood, CD45RO-CCR7+ naive CD8+ T cells. The origin of the receptors is a human donor who gave cord blood stem cells for thymic organoid culture, a cardiac surgery patient who gave postnatal thymus, or a blood donor (not recorded which).

This clonotype is categorized as medium-sized. V is TRBV10-3 and J is TRBJ2-5; 9 bases fit TRBD1. With V trimmed by 11 bases and J by 5 bases, 9 bases remained unmatched. The germline CDR1 and CDR2 sequences are ENHRY and SYGVKD. The CDR3 totals 13 residues. Written as DNA, the CDR3 is TGTGCCGCCCCCGGGACAGGGATGGAGACCCAGTACTTC. Amino acid sequence: CAAPGTGMETQYF.

The chain couples TRBV9 to TRBJ1-6, with D uncertain. The CDR3 contains 13 residues. Trimming removed 1 base at V and 8 bases at J, with 7 bases between. The germline V gene has CDR1 SGDLS and CDR2 YYNGEE. The CDR3 DNA is TGTGCCAGCAGCGTATTCCGGGATTCACCCCTCCACTTT. Translated, it gives CASSVFRDSPLHF.

This clonotype is labeled medium-sized (0.01 to 0.1%). The chain links TRBV19 to TRBJ2-6; 7 bases agree with TRBD1. V trimming: 5 bases; J trimming: 4 bases; junction bases outside the gene matches: 5. The CDR3 covers 15 residues. Germline V gene lookup returns CDR1 LNHDA and CDR2 SQIVND (reference sequence). CDR3 region: CASSATGAGANVLTF. CDR3 nucleotides: TGTGCCAGTAGTGCCACAGGGGCCGGGGCCAACGTCCTGACTTTC.

The chain uses TRBV12-3 or TRBV12-4 and TRBJ2-7; D is unresolved. V was cut by 0 bases and J by 12 bases, with 21 bases left in between. The CDR3 loop spans 15 amino acids. CDR3: CASSLAKYCSWALYF. CDR3 DNA: TGTGCCAGCAGTTTAGCGAAGTACTGCTCGTGGGCCCTGTACTTC.

Relative to its sample, this clonotype is medium-sized. The chain employs TRBV4-1 and TRBJ1-4; 11 bases line up with TRBD1. Germline CDR1 and CDR2: MGHRA and YSYEKL. J lost 8 bases, V lost 6 bases, and 2 bases had no gene match. The CDR3 has 13 amino acids. In DNA, the CDR3 is TGCGCCAGCAGAGGGACAGGGGGAGAAAAACTGTTTTTT. It specifies CASRGTGGEKLFF.

This clonotype is medium-sized by share. The CDR3 region is CASSFFVGRSTGELFF. The CDR3 nucleotides read TGTGCCAGCAGTTTTTTTGTCGGGAGGAGCACCGGGGAGCTGTTTTTT. This sequence joins TRBV12-3 or TRBV12-4 and TRBJ2-2; 7 bases are a match to TRBD2. The CDR3 spans 16 residues. Trimming cost V 3 bases and J 4 bases; bases outside gene matches: 8.

This clonotype was picked up many times. The chain combines TRBV30 with TRBJ2-7; D is ambiguous. The germline V and J ends were trimmed by 4 bases and 2 bases, with 9 bases remaining between them. Germline V CDR1 and CDR2: GTSNPN, SVGIG (reference sequence). This CDR3 region has 12 residues. The DNA of the CDR3 is TGTGCCTGGAAAACCAAACCCTACGAGCAGTACTTC. Translated, it gives CAWKTKPYEQYF.

Within the sample, this clonotype is medium-sized (0.01 to 0.1%). The J gene is TRBJ2-1, the V gene TRBV10-3; 8 positions match TRBD2. Germline V gives CDR1 ENHRY, CDR2 SYGVKD. The CDR3 is made up of 16 amino acids. V shed 0 bases, J shed 4 bases, and the junction held 5 bases outside the gene matches. The CDR3 DNA reads as TGTGCCATCAGTGAGTCGGGCGGGGGGCTTTACAATGAGCAGTTCTTC. Residues: CAISESGGGLYNEQFF.

By frequency in the sample, this clonotype is medium-sized. The genes are TRBV12-3 or TRBV12-4 and TRBJ2-2, with a weak D call TRBD1 (6 bases). The CDR3 covers 14 residues. V lost 3 bases and J lost 5, with 10 bases in between. This CDR3 reads CASSFWGPTGELFF. The CDR3 nucleotides read TGTGCCAGCAGTTTTTGGGGGCCGACCGGGGAGCTGTTTTTT.

The table lists this clonotype with a few counts. The CDR3 spells CASRPGTENYGYTF. As DNA, the CDR3 is TGTGCCAGCCGACCCGGGACAGAAAACTATGGCTACACCTTC. The chain uses TRBV4-2 and TRBJ1-2; the match to TRBD1 covers 7 bases. This CDR3 has 14 amino acids. Trimming took 8 bases from V and 2 from J; bases not matched to a gene: 8. Per the germline V gene, CDR1 is LGHNA and CDR2 is YNFKEQ.

This clonotype is classed as medium-sized. The chain employs TRBV18 and TRBJ1-2; the D is unclear. The V gene lost 1 base and the J gene lost 2 bases, with 5 bases spanning the gap. The CDR3 totals 13 residues. The V gene's germline CDR1 is KGHSH and CDR2 LQKENI. The CDR3 DNA reads as TGTGCCAGCTCACCACAACTCAACTATGGCTACACCTTC. This codes for CASSPQLNYGYTF.

Relative to its sample, this clonotype is medium-sized (0.01 to 0.1%). V gene TRBV30 combines with J gene TRBJ2-1; the D gene is possibly TRBD1 (5 bases). V was shortened by 8 bases and J by 7 bases, with 9 bases between the two germline ends. The V gene's germline CDR1 is GTSNPN and CDR2 SVGIG (reference sequence). The CDR3 consists of 10 residues. The CDR3 reads CARRANEQFF. The CDR3 DNA reads as TGTGCCCGCAGGGCGAATGAGCAGTTCTTC.

By proportion, this clonotype is medium-sized. The chain carries TRBV5-1 and TRBJ2-7, with 9 bases aligning to TRBD2. The CDR3 is 15 residues long. Germline lookup yields CDR1 SGHRS and CDR2 YFSETQ. Trimming at V came to 2 bases and at J to 3 bases, leaving 6 bases not matched to a gene. The CDR3 nucleotides read TGCGCCAGCAGCTTCCGCCTAGCGGGAATCTACGAGCAGTACTTC. It specifies CASSFRLAGIYEQYF.

In the case of this clonotype: This clone may be a read error of a much larger clone one base away. J is TRBJ1-2 and V is TRBV4-3, with a possible D match to TRBD1 (5 bases). The CDR3 is 17 amino acids. V was cut by 0 bases and J by 2 bases, with 16 bases left in between. The germline gives CDR1 LGHNA, CDR2 YSLEER. Here the CDR3 DNA reads TGCGCCAGCAGCCAAGAACGCCGGGACGGGGGGAACTATGGCTACACCTTC. Its translation: CASSQERRDGGNYGYTF.

This clonotype is classed as medium-sized (0.01 to 0.1%). The J gene is TRBJ2-7, the V gene TRBV7-9; TRBD1 matches 8 bases. After removal of 1 base from V and 4 bases from J, the junction contained 6 bases not matched to a gene. The CDR3 consists of 15 residues. Germline CDR1 SEHNR, CDR2 FQNEAQ (reference sequence). The CDR3 spells CASSLDLRGHYEQYF. The DNA of the CDR3 is TGTGCCAGCAGCTTAGATCTCAGGGGGCATTACGAGCAGTACTTC.

In regard to this clonotype: With a much larger clone just one base away, this may be a read error. The rearrangement joins TRBV20-1 to TRBJ2-1, with 8 nucleotides matching TRBD2. The J segment lost 2 bases and the V segment lost 1 base, leaving 22 bases of the junction unmatched. There are 21 residues in the CDR3. The germline CDR1 and CDR2 sequences are DFQATT and SNEGSKA (reference sequence). Written as DNA, the CDR3 is TGCAGTGCTAGAGTGGGACTGGGAGGGCCTCCCGGGAGGGACGCCTACAATGAGCAGTTCTTC. Protein product: CSARVGLGGPPGRDAYNEQFF.

This clonotype was detected a few times. The CDR3 reads CASHKGGQGRLNGYTF. DNA for the CDR3: TGCGCCAGCCATAAAGGGGGACAGGGGAGGTTAAATGGCTACACCTTC. The chain has TRBV4-1 and TRBJ1-2; 10 bases are a match to TRBD1. Trimming cost V 8 bases and J 6 bases; bases outside gene matches: 15. The germline gives CDR1 MGHRA, CDR2 YSYEKL. This CDR3 has 16 residues.

This clonotype counts as medium-sized. J is TRBJ2-3 and V is TRBV5-6; D may be TRBD2 (6 bases). The CDR3 extends over 15 amino acids. Germline loops: CDR1 SGHDT, CDR2 YYEEEE. V was pared by 5 bases and J by 2 bases, with 15 bases between. This CDR3 is CASSLSAGPTDTQYF. The CDR3 region has the DNA TGTGCCAGCAGTTTAAGCGCGGGGCCCACAGATACGCAGTATTTT.

Only a few counts were recorded for this clonotype. One base away lies a much larger clone, so this may be a sequencing read error. J is TRBJ2-1 and V is TRBV4-3, with D possibly being TRBD1 or TRBD2 (6 bases each). The CDR3 totals 15 residues. Germline V gene sequence: CDR1 LGHNA, CDR2 YSLEER. The CDR3 here is CTSSQEGGWDNEQFF. The CDR3 DNA sequence: TGCACCAGCAGCCAAGAAGGGGGGTGGGACAATGAGCAGTTCTTC.

This clonotype was counted ten times or more. This chain connects TRBV6-1 to TRBJ2-3; 9 bases align to TRBD2. Losses at the gene ends were 5 bases for V and 3 bases for J; bases not matched to a gene: 6. This CDR3 region has 15 residues. The germline V gene has CDR1 MNHNS and CDR2 SASEGT. CDR3 amino acids: CASSLAGVGTDTQYF. The CDR3 DNA sequence: TGTGCCAGCAGTTTAGCGGGAGTAGGAACAGATACGCAGTATTTT.

By share, this clonotype counts as medium-sized. This chain connects TRBV6-2 or TRBV6-3 to TRBJ2-3, with TRBD2 identical over 12 bases. The germline V gene has CDR1 MNHEY and CDR2 SVGEGT. This CDR3 is 16 amino acids long. V shed 5 bases, J shed 2 bases, and the junction held 5 bases outside the gene matches. This CDR3 reads CASSSTSGGYTDTQYF. The CDR3, as DNA: TGTGCCAGCAGTAGCACTAGCGGGGGGTACACAGATACGCAGTATTTT.

This clonotype is medium-sized in the sample. This CDR3 reads CASSPYLAGGGNEQFF. DNA for the CDR3: TGTGCCAGCAGCCCCTACCTAGCGGGAGGCGGGAATGAGCAGTTCTTC. The chain joins TRBV4-2 to TRBJ2-1; 11 bases fit TRBD2. Germline trimming cut 4 bases from V and 7 bases from J; bases unmatched to any gene: 9. The CDR3 runs 16 residues. Germline loops: CDR1 LGHNA, CDR2 YNFKEQ.

Turning to this clonotype: A much larger clone lies a single base off, so this may be a read error. The rearrangement links TRBV6-6 to TRBJ2-7; no clear D. This CDR3 is 15 amino acids long. Per germline, CDR1 MNHNY and CDR2 SVGAGI (reference sequence). CDR3 loop: CASSYSGQFSCEQYF. The CDR3 nucleotides read TGTGCCAGCAGTTACTCCGGGCAGTTCTCCTGCGAGCAGTACTTC.

This clonotype is categorized as medium-sized. The V call is TRBV7-9, the J call TRBJ2-1, with D maybe TRBD2 (6 bases). CDR1 is SEHNR and CDR2 is FQNEAQ in the germline V gene (reference sequence). V was trimmed by 2 bases and J by 15 bases, leaving 14 bases between them. CDR3 size: 12 residues. The CDR3 is CASSLRLDLSFF. CDR3 nucleotide sequence: TGTGCCAGCAGCTTAAGACTAGATTTGTCGTTCTTC.

By frequency in the sample, this clonotype is medium-sized. The chain has TRBV6-1 and TRBJ2-5, with no clear D. The germline CDR1 and CDR2 sequences are MNHNS and SASEGT. The CDR3 is 17 residues long. The V end was cut by 4 bases, the J end by 5 bases, with 23 bases between. The CDR3: CASSAPWTRIRQETQYF. Here the CDR3 DNA reads TGTGCCAGCAGTGCACCTTGGACCAGGATAAGGCAGGAGACCCAGTACTTC.

This clonotype occurred a few times. This sequence may be a read error, since a much larger clone differs from it by one base. The gene calls are TRBV5-5 and TRBJ2-7; D not certain. This CDR3 has 15 amino acids. Per germline, CDR1 SGHKS and CDR2 YYEKEE (reference sequence). CDR3: CASSFRGPFSYERYF. CDR3 nucleotides: TGTGCCAGCAGCTTTCGAGGCCCCTTTTCCTACGAGCGGTACTTC.

A remark on this clonotype: Just one base apart from a much larger clone, this may be a read error. The V and J genes are TRBV18 and TRBJ1-2; no reliable D call. Germline V gene data show CDR1 as KGHSH and CDR2 as LQKENI. CDR3 length: 14 amino acids. This chain's CDR3 is CASSLSGPNYGHTF. CDR3 in DNA: TGTGCCAGCTCACTTAGCGGACCTAACTATGGCCACACCTTC.

The CDR3 DNA reads TGTGCCATCAGTGGCCCTGACGTCCGTACTGAAGCTTTCTTT. Amino acids: CAISGPDVRTEAFF. The chain joins TRBV10-3 to TRBJ1-1, with D unresolved. The CDR3 consists of 14 residues. Looked up from germline, CDR1 is ENHRY and CDR2 is SYGVKD. Trimming removed 4 bases at V and 5 bases at J, with 14 bases between.